The entry below gives a single TCR beta chain sequence along with its context. It lacks a known antigen. Base qualities are not recorded, but no much larger clone differs from it by a single base. The CDR3 regions of human TCRbeta chains were analyzed by immunosequencing. Regarding the original processing steps: Repertoire TCRs were checked for matches against a reference library of SARS-CoV-2-specific TCRs that had been generated using the MIRA antigen-specificity platform. Breadth meant the fraction of unique TCRs that were SARS-CoV-2-associated, whereas depth meant the fraction of total T cells that were SARS-CoV-2-associated. Using the MIRA data, every spike-specific TCR was mapped to the spike region that the TCR reacted to and assigned to either a CD4 or a CD8 class. Log10-transformed breadth and depth values were compared by one-way ANOVA with Sidak's multiple comparisons tests. TCRdb carries this immuneACCESS record with in-frame sequences only. Its versions omit some clonotypes, under half of them owing to an unresolved V gene in the studies checked, with the rest unexplained. Clone size and V and J calls were adopted from that table, with D and trimming inferred from the DNA. Counted in this sample were about 140,000 clones; 91% of them appeared once. Roughly 7.5% of the sample is in the top ten clones.

The sample comes from a study of T cell responses to AZD1222 COVID-19 vaccine (dated by TCRdb to the early 2020s). About the full investigation: A total of around 240 trial participants underwent TCR sequencing, of whom 207 received two doses of AZD1222 and about 25 received two doses of the MenACWY control vaccine. Enrollment into the trials was organized by age into subgroups of 18-55, 56-69 and 70-plus years, and those subgroups contained approximately 160, 26 and 62 TCR-sequenced participants, respectively.

The sample's time point label is to be understood as: about 28 days (+/-7) after the second vaccine dose. This specimen's treatment or condition label, interpreted: meningococcal conjugate vaccine given as trial control. Vaccinee samples were obtained from the UK trials COV001 and COV002, which included a single-blind randomized controlled phase 2/3 trial of AZD1222 (ChAdOx1 nCoV-19) in healthy adults. Trial participant PBMC samples were collected at day 0 and day 28 after the second dose for TCRbeta chain sequencing. The CDR3 measures 20 amino acids from cysteine to phenylalanine. Of all the DNA, just the CDR3 is kept, 60 bases in frame from base 1. Trimming removed 2 bases from V and 4 bases from J; the gene matches leave 17 bases unexplained. As encoded in the germline V gene (reference sequence), CDR1 is PRHDT while CDR2 is FYEKMQ. Study-level results and caveats: Conclusions about previously exposed vaccinees are limited because only a handful of AZD1222 recipients were SARS-CoV-2 seropositive at baseline. In the small 56-69-year group, the increase in depth fell short of significance, most likely because of low power. Vaccine-associated CD4 TCRs spanned the whole spike protein, with dominant responses in regions 160-218 and 743-854. Participants were mostly white British and included more females than males, and it was suggested by the authors that clonal diversity may have been underestimated. After two AZD1222 doses, spike-specific TCR breadth and depth were significantly higher than at day 0 and than in MenACWY recipients. Epitopes outside the regions mutated in the B.1.351 and B.1.1.7 variants were reportedly recognized by nearly half of the unique spike-specific TCRs. Because no day 14 peak-response samples were available, the repertoires could be characterized only after the peak T cell response.

This clonotype was sampled from an adult who received the MenACWY meningococcal vaccine as a control. The material sequenced was peripheral blood, taken 28 days after the second dose of the MenACWY control vaccine. The rearrangement combines TRBV13 with TRBJ2-1; the junction holds 10 bases that match TRBD1. In nucleotides, the sequence is TGTGCCAGCAGCTTATTAGGTCGGAGACAGGGGGCAAATTTGTACAATGAGCAGTTCTTC. Protein translation: CASSLLGRRQGANLYNEQFF.